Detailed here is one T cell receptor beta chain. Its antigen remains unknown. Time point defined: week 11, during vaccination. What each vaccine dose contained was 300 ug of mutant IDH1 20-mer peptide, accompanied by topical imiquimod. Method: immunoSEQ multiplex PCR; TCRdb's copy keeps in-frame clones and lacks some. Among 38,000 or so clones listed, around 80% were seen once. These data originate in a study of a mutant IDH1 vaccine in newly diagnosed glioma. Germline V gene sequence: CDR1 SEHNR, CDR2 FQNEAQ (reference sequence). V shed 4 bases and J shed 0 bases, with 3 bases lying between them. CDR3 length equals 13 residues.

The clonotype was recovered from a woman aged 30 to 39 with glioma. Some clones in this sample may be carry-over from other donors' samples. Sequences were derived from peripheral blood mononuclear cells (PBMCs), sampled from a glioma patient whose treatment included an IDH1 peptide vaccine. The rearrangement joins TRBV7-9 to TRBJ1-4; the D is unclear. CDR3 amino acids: CASSSATNEKLFF. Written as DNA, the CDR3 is TGTGCCAGCAGCTCCGCAACTAATGAAAAACTGTTTTTT.